The 26 T cell receptor beta chains given below trace back to one sample, sequenced in a study of blood T cell repertoires in COVID-19. The data were produced by immunoSEQ multiplex PCR, yet TCRdb's version contains in-frame clones alone and is incomplete. Of about 29,000 clones listed, 89% were seen once; the top ten hold about a tenth. The sequenced sample was peripheral blood. The receptor set was obtained from a human donor in a cohort sampled during active COVID-19.

The chain couples TRBV5-1 to TRBJ1-2; 12 nucleotides align to TRBD1. CDR1 and CDR2 (germline): SGHRS, YFSETQ. Germline trimming cut 5 bases from V and 6 bases from J; bases unmatched to any gene: 8. The length of the CDR3 is 15 residues. CDR3 coding DNA: TGCGCCAGCAGTTTCGGGACAGGGGGCTTGGATGGCTACACCTTC. This sequence encodes CASSFGTGGLDGYTF.

The V call is TRBV4-1, the J call TRBJ2-5; D not resolved. The CDR3 is 17 amino acids. The V gene lost 4 bases and the J gene lost 3 bases, with 21 bases spanning the gap. Germline V gives CDR1 MGHRA, CDR2 YSYEKL. CDR3 DNA: TGCGCCAGCAGCCGCCTCTCGGTTGGTTTAGGAGAAGAGACCCAGTACTTC. Residues: CASSRLSVGLGEETQYF.

This sequence joins TRBV2 and TRBJ1-2, with no clear D. V dropped 4 bases and J dropped 8 bases, with 11 bases sitting between them. CDR3 length equals 12 residues. Germline V gene data show CDR1 as SNHLY and CDR2 as FYNNEI. The CDR3 sequence: CASSVWASGYTF. The CDR3 DNA is TGTGCCAGCAGTGTATGGGCATCAGGCTACACCTTC. Using reference TRBV2 and TRBJ1-2 for the parts outside the CDR3, the full variable domain is EPEVTQTPSHQVTQMGQEVILRCVPISNHLYFYWYRQILGQKVEFLVSFYNNEISEKSEIFDDQFSVERPDGSNFTLKIRSTKLEDSAMYFCASSVWASGYTFGSGTRLTVV.

V usage is TRBV7-2 and J usage is TRBJ1-6, with D unresolved. The ends were cut back, 2 bases at V and 7 bases at J, with 15 bases in the middle. The CDR3 totals 16 residues. CDR1 and CDR2 from the germline V gene are SGHTA and FQGNSA. The CDR3 loop reads CASSLLVTAWNSPLHF. The CDR3 DNA sequence: TGTGCCAGCAGCTTATTGGTCACAGCCTGGAATTCACCCCTCCACTTT.

This clone showed up just once. CDR3 DNA sequence: TGTGCCAGCAGTTCCCGACAGGGGCAAGAGACCCAGTACTTC. Residues: CASSSRQGQETQYF. This sequence joins TRBV6-6 and TRBJ2-5; 8 bases fit TRBD1. Per germline, CDR1 MNHNY and CDR2 SVGAGI (reference sequence). The CDR3 consists of 14 residues. The J segment lost 2 bases and the V segment lost 4 bases, leaving 3 bases of the junction unmatched.

This chain uses TRBV30 with TRBJ2-1; the match to TRBD1 covers 8 bases. This CDR3 has 17 amino acids. Germline V gene sequence: CDR1 GTSNPN, CDR2 SVGIG (reference sequence). The J segment lost 8 bases and the V segment lost 4 bases, leaving 19 bases of the junction unmatched. CDR3 protein: CAWTVGLGRGLGDEQFF. The CDR3, as DNA: TGTGCCTGGACCGTAGGTCTGGGCAGGGGGCTGGGGGATGAGCAGTTCTTC.

This clone has a single count. This chain links TRBV7-8 with TRBJ1-1, with D perhaps TRBD1 (6 bases). Germline V gene data show CDR1 as SGHVS and CDR2 as FQNEAQ. With 5 bases removed from V and 2 bases from J, the gap between germline ends came to 15 bases. The CDR3 sequence is 15 residues long. This CDR3 is CASSPGQNLNTEAFF. CDR3 DNA: TGTGCCAGCAGCCCCGGACAGAACCTTAACACTGAAGCTTTCTTT.

V usage is TRBV28 and J usage is TRBJ2-7; D unresolved. Looked up from germline, CDR1 is MDHEN and CDR2 is SYDVKM. Deletions cut 4 bases from V and 3 bases from J, with 7 bases between. CDR3 length: 12 amino acids. CDR3 bases: TGTGCCAGCAGTTCCACTCACTACGAGCAGTACTTC. It codes for CASSSTHYEQYF.

The rearrangement joins TRBV27 to TRBJ1-1; D is unclear. The length of the CDR3 is 14 residues. V was trimmed by 0 bases and J by 2 bases, leaving 7 bases between them. CDR1 MNHEY and CDR2 SMNVEV come from the germline V gene (reference sequence). CDR3 DNA: TGTGCCAGCAGTTTATCTGTCAGAAACACTGAAGCTTTCTTT. This codes for CASSLSVRNTEAFF.

The gene calls are TRBV5-4 and TRBJ2-5, with 10 bases matching TRBD1. The CDR3 has 15 amino acids. V lost 4 bases to trimming and J lost 4 bases; unmatched junction nucleotides: 7. Germline assignment: CDR1 SGHNT and CDR2 YYREEE (reference sequence). As DNA, the CDR3 is TGTGCCAGCAGCCCCGGACAGGGGGAGGGAGAGACCCAGTACTTC. Encoded protein: CASSPGQGEGETQYF.

This clone was recorded once. This chain connects TRBV19 to TRBJ1-1; no clear D. CDR3 size: 12 residues. The V gene lost 3 bases and the J gene lost 4 bases, with 6 bases spanning the gap. Germline V gene lookup returns CDR1 LNHDA and CDR2 SQIVND (reference sequence). The CDR3 sequence is CASSMRFTEAFF. Here the CDR3 DNA reads TGTGCCAGTAGTATGAGGTTCACTGAAGCTTTCTTT.

The chain is built from TRBV7-3 and TRBJ1-6; no clear D. The V end lost 0 bases, the J end lost 7 bases, and 7 bases lay between the germline ends. Germline assignment: CDR1 SGHTA and CDR2 FQGTGA. The CDR3 totals 14 residues. The CDR3 loop reads CASSLTLENSPLHF. The CDR3 coding sequence is TGTGCCAGCAGCTTAACGTTAGAGAATTCACCCCTCCACTTT. Supplemented by reference TRBV7-3 and TRBJ1-6, the full variable domain reads GAGVSQTPSNKVTEKGKYVELRCDPISGHTALYWYRQSLGQGPEFLIYFQGTGAADDSGLPNDRFFAVRPEGSVSTLKIQRTERGDSAVYLCASSLTLENSPLHFGNGTRLTVT.

V and J are TRBV2 and TRBJ2-5; D is ambiguous. V gave up 8 bases and J gave up 5 bases, with 6 bases separating them. The V gene's germline CDR1 is SNHLY and CDR2 FYNNEI. This CDR3 spans 10 amino acids. This chain's CDR3 is CASVRETQYF. DNA for the CDR3: TGTGCCAGCGTGAGGGAGACCCAGTACTTC.

The rearrangement uses TRBV10-3 and TRBJ1-6; 8 nucleotides match TRBD1. The germline V gene encodes CDR1 ENHRY and CDR2 SYGVKD. This CDR3 spans 15 amino acids. V gave up 4 bases and J gave up 7 bases; unmatched junction bases: 6. CDR3 sequence reads: CAISGRGLGNSPLHF. Written as DNA, the CDR3 is TGTGCCATCAGTGGCAGGGGGCTAGGAAATTCACCCCTCCACTTT.

This chain links TRBV18 with TRBJ2-5, with 16 positions matching TRBD2. The germline CDR1 and CDR2 sequences are KGHSH and LQKENI. This CDR3 spans 16 amino acids. The trim removed 5 bases at V and 5 bases at J, leaving 5 bases unmatched. The CDR3 here is CASSTGLAGGSETQYF. The DNA for the CDR3 is TGTGCCAGCTCAACGGGACTAGCGGGGGGGTCGGAGACCCAGTACTTC.

Only one count was recorded for this clone. This chain uses TRBV29-1 with TRBJ2-3, with TRBD2 identical over 12 bases. J gave up 4 bases and V 2 bases, and 1 base lay outside the gene matches. This CDR3 comprises 14 residues. In germline, CDR1 is SQVTM, CDR2 ANQGSEA. Written as DNA, the CDR3 is TGCAGCGTTGAAACTAGCGGGGGGCCAGATACGCAGTATTTT. Encoded protein: CSVETSGGPDTQYF.

The V and J genes are TRBV28 and TRBJ2-7; D might be TRBD1 (6 bases). V was pared by 5 bases and J by 2 bases, with 7 bases between. The CDR3 totals 12 residues. The germline V gene encodes CDR1 MDHEN and CDR2 SYDVKM. CDR3 coding DNA: TGTGCCAGCAGTCGGACAGCCTACGAGCAGTACTTC. Translated, it gives CASSRTAYEQYF.

The chain is built from TRBV6-2 or TRBV6-3 and TRBJ2-2, with D perhaps matching TRBD1 (5 bases). Trimming removed 2 bases at V and 10 bases at J, with 8 bases between. The CDR3 runs 12 residues. Germline V gives CDR1 MNHEY, CDR2 SVGEGT. Here the CDR3 DNA reads TGTGCCAGCAGTTACGGGGCGGTGGAGCTGTTTTTT. As protein: CASSYGAVELFF.

The chain has TRBV7-9 and TRBJ2-7; 8 positions match TRBD1. This CDR3 is built from 13 residues. Trimming took 7 bases from V and 5 from J; bases not matched to a gene: 7. The germline gives CDR1 SEHNR, CDR2 FQNEAQ (reference sequence). CDR3 loop: CASTVTGDHEQYF. DNA of the CDR3: TGTGCCAGCACCGTGACAGGGGACCACGAGCAGTACTTC.

The chain couples TRBV28 to TRBJ1-2; D possibly corresponds to TRBD1 (6 bases). Trimming pared 4 bases from V and 2 bases from J, leaving 17 bases between. Germline assignment: CDR1 MDHEN and CDR2 SYDVKM. CDR3 length: 16 amino acids. CDR3 amino acids: CASSSAMGQGNYGYTF. In DNA, the CDR3 is TGTGCCAGCAGTTCCGCGATGGGGCAGGGGAACTATGGCTACACCTTC.

The chain couples TRBV9 to TRBJ2-3; weak D call: TRBD1 (5 bases). Germline V CDR1 and CDR2: SGDLS, YYNGEE. V lost 3 bases and J lost 4, with 9 bases in between. The CDR3 loop spans 13 amino acids. The CDR3 coding sequence is TGTGCCAGCAGCGGGGGCCCGGCAGATACGCAGTATTTT. As protein: CASSGGPADTQYF.

The J gene is TRBJ1-2, the V gene TRBV4-1, with D perhaps matching TRBD1 (5 bases). The V end was cut by 1 base, the J end by 2 bases, with 14 bases between. CDR3 length equals 16 residues. Germline CDR1 and CDR2: MGHRA and YSYEKL. The CDR3 region is CASSQVGQQRNYGYTF. DNA of the CDR3: TGCGCCAGCAGCCAAGTGGGGCAACAGAGAAACTATGGCTACACCTTC.

The chain uses TRBV11-2 and TRBJ2-3, with a possible D match to TRBD2 (5 bases). V dropped 3 bases and J dropped 3 bases, with 10 bases sitting between them. In germline, CDR1 is SGHAT, CDR2 FQNNGV. The CDR3 runs to 14 residues. CDR3 region: CASSFTGVTDTQYF. For the CDR3, the DNA is TGTGCCAGCAGCTTCACCGGGGTTACAGATACGCAGTATTTT.

The chain recombines TRBV4-3 with TRBJ2-4, with 14 bases lining up with TRBD2. The CDR3 covers 20 residues. From germline, CDR1 is LGHNA and CDR2 YSLEER. V dropped 3 bases and J dropped 1; count of bases not matched to a gene: 11. The CDR3 nucleotides read TGCGCCAGCAGCCAGACCCCGCCGACTAGCGGGGGGGCTGCCAAAAACATTCAGTACTTC. It yields the protein CASSQTPPTSGGAAKNIQYF.

This clone was found a few times. This chain connects TRBV9 to TRBJ2-1; TRBD2 matches 14 bases. Germline V gives CDR1 SGDLS, CDR2 YYNGEE. The J segment lost 12 bases and the V segment lost 4 bases, leaving 6 bases of the junction unmatched. The CDR3 spans 14 residues. The CDR3 protein is CASSSGLAGGLQFF. DNA of the CDR3: TGTGCCAGCAGCTCCGGACTAGCGGGGGGTTTGCAGTTCTTC.

The rearrangement joins TRBV3-1 (or the pseudogene TRBV3-2) to TRBJ2-1; 8 bases map to TRBD1. The J segment lost 4 bases and the V segment lost 5 bases, leaving 10 bases of the junction unmatched. CDR1 and CDR2 from the germline V gene are LGHDT and YNNKEL (reference sequence). The CDR3 loop spans 16 amino acids. CDR3 DNA sequence: TGTGCCAGCAGCTGGGTACAGGGGGGAGAGTACAATGAGCAGTTCTTC. This translates into CASSWVQGGEYNEQFF.